Below, 28 T cell receptor beta chains from the same sample are listed, as sequenced in a study of tumor and adjacent non-tumor tissue in lung cancer. TCRbeta libraries were built with three rounds of nested PCR, modified from ARM-PCR. TCRdb reprocessed the multiplex PCR reads via MiXCR and lists one record per CDR3 protein. Of over 80,000 distinct CDR3 sequences listed, around 76% are singletons. This sample's RNA came from whole unsorted tissue. More than 3 cm separated this lung sample from the edge of the tumor. The specimen sequenced was distant non-tumor lung tissue. The receptors come from a woman between 45 and 65 years old with non-small cell lung cancer.

This clonotype has just a few counts. The chain joins TRBV25-1 to TRBJ1-2; 11 nucleotides line up with TRBD1. CDR1 and CDR2 from the germline V gene are MGHDK and SYGVNS. The CDR3 is 18 amino acids. Trimming cost V 8 bases and J 7 bases; bases outside gene matches: 21. CDR3 coding DNA: TGTGCCAGCGGTTCTCCGCGGGACAGGGGGGCGGAAGGGGGTGGCTACACCTTC. It encodes CASGSPRDRGAEGGGYTF.

This clonotype has a count of ten or more. The V gene is TRBV20-1, the J gene TRBJ2-7, with 8 bases fitting TRBD1. Per the germline V gene, CDR1 is DFQATT and CDR2 is SNEGSKA (reference sequence). V shed 6 bases, J shed 1 base, and the junction held 5 bases outside the gene matches. The CDR3 has 13 amino acids. Here the CDR3 DNA reads TGCAGTGCCCCCGGGACAGGATCCTACGAGCAGTACTTC. Its protein is CSAPGTGSYEQYF.

On this clonotype: The junction and the germline gene differ at one end; a read error may be behind it. This chain links TRBV11-2 with TRBJ2-1; D gene ambiguous. CDR1 and CDR2 from the germline V gene are SGHAT and FQNNGV. The CDR3 covers 14 residues. In DNA, the CDR3 is TGTACCAGCAGCTTAACAGATAACTCCTATGAGCAGTTCTTC. Translating it yields CTSSLTDNSYEQFF. The variable domain in full, with the rest retrieved from reference TRBV11-2 and TRBJ2-1, is EAGVAQSPRYKIIEKRQSVAFWCNPISGHATLYWYQQILGQGPKLLIQFQNNGVVDDSQLPKDRFSAERLKGVDSTLKIQPAKLEDSAVYLCTSSLTDNSYEQFFGPGTRLTVL.

A few counts support this clonotype. The chain couples TRBV18 to TRBJ2-3; no firm D call. The CDR3 covers 13 residues. V was clipped by 8 bases and J by 2 bases, with 11 bases between them. The V gene's germline CDR1 is KGHSH and CDR2 LQKENI. The CDR3 region has the DNA TGTGCCAGCCCTAGTGGGAACACAGATACGCAGTATTTT. Amino acid sequence: CASPSGNTDTQYF.

The genes are TRBV5-1 and TRBJ2-7, with D possibly being TRBD2 (6 bases). The germline V gene has CDR1 SGHRS and CDR2 YFSETQ. The CDR3 contains 14 residues. V lost 4 bases to trimming and J lost 2 bases, with 13 bases between them. CDR3 amino acids: CASSTLAGPYEQYF. The CDR3, as DNA: TGCGCCAGCAGCACCCTGGCGGGGCCCTACGAGCAGTACTTC.

This chain uses TRBV5-5 with TRBJ1-1; no firm D call. Germline lookup yields CDR1 SGHKS and CDR2 YYEKEE (reference sequence). This CDR3 is built from 14 residues. V was cut by 4 bases and J by 9 bases, with 19 bases left in between. CDR3 DNA: TGTGCCAGCAGCCCTGATCGGGAGGGAACTAAAGCTTTCTTT. It codes for CASSPDREGTKAFF. Based on the CDR3 plus reference TRBV5-5 and TRBJ1-1, the full variable domain is DAGVTQSPTHLIKTRGQQVTLRCSPISGHKSVSWYQQVLGQGPQFIFQYYEKEERGRGNFPDRFSARQFPNYSSELNVNALLLGDSALYLCASSPDREGTKAFFGQGTRLTVV.

Comment on this clonotype: At one end the junction does not follow the germline gene, possibly because of a read error. The rearrangement uses TRBV12-3 or TRBV12-4 and TRBJ2-3; TRBD1 matches at 7 bases. This CDR3 has 15 amino acids. The CDR3 DNA follows: TGTGCCAGCAGTGACAGGGTGGAGGCAACATATATGCAGTATTTC. Its translation is CASSDRVEATYMQYF.

As concerns this clonotype: At one end, the junction sequence differs from germline, possibly due to a read error. V gene TRBV12-3 or TRBV12-4 combines with J gene TRBJ1-3; D is uncertain. The CDR3 spans 14 residues. The CDR3 loop reads CARGSSASRNAIYF. The CDR3 DNA is TGTGCCAGGGGGTCCTCGGCCTCCCGAAACGCCATATATTTT.

With respect to this clonotype: This may be a read error: a much more frequent sequence differs by one nucleotide. V usage is TRBV30 and J usage is TRBJ1-5; D unclear. Trimming cost V 4 bases and J 3 bases, with 10 bases left between them. Germline V gives CDR1 GTSNPN, CDR2 SVGIG (reference sequence). There are 13 residues in the CDR3. The CDR3 sequence: CAWTVQPNQPQHF. The CDR3 DNA reads TGTGCCTGGACCGTACAGCCCAATCAGCCCCAGCATTTT.

As to this clonotype: One end of the junction is discordant with germline, which a read error may explain. The CDR3 reads CTSSLGTSDDNEQFF. CDR3 bases: TGTACCAGCAGCCTCGGGACTAGCGACGACAATGAGCAGTTCTTC. This chain joins TRBV11-1 and TRBJ2-1; 10 bases are a match to TRBD2. The CDR3 extends over 15 amino acids. CDR1 SGHAT and CDR2 FQDESV come from the germline V gene (reference sequence).

A remark on this clonotype: Just one base apart from a much larger clone, this may be a read error. The J gene is TRBJ1-6, the V gene TRBV11-2; D ambiguous. Germline CDR1 is SGHAT and CDR2 is FQNNGV. The CDR3 sequence is 13 residues long. CDR3: CASNLEAHPPLHF. CDR3 nucleotide sequence: TGTGCCAGCAACTTAGAGGCGCATCCACCCCTCCACTTT. The variable domain in full, with the rest retrieved from reference TRBV11-2 and TRBJ1-6, is EAGVAQSPRYKIIEKRQSVAFWCNPISGHATLYWYQQILGQGPKLLIQFQNNGVVDDSQLPKDRFSAERLKGVDSTLKIQPAKLEDSAVYLCASNLEAHPPLHFGNGTRLTVT.

The chain uses TRBV10-1 and TRBJ2-5; no clear D. The J call is doubtful: the DNA matches TRBJ2-1 better. CDR1 and CDR2 from the germline V gene are WNHNN and SYGVQD (reference sequence). This CDR3 spans 12 amino acids. CDR3 in DNA: TGCGCCAGAGCCACCATGAGAGAGATCCAGTTCTTC. Translation: CARATMREIQFF.

This clonotype was seen only once. The chain is built from TRBV12-3 or TRBV12-4 and TRBJ2-1; possibly TRBD2 for D (6 bases). The V end was cut by 1 base, the J end by 10 bases, with 20 bases between. This CDR3 has 16 residues. The CDR3 loop reads CASSLDRAGRPQEQFF. The CDR3 DNA sequence: TGTGCCAGCAGTTTAGATCGAGCGGGTAGGCCACAGGAGCAGTTCTTC.

About this clonotype itself: The junction departs from germline at one end; a sequencing error may be responsible. The chain recombines TRBV12-3 or TRBV12-4 with TRBJ2-7, with D possibly TRBD2 on 6 matching bases. The CDR3 has 13 residues. Written as DNA, the CDR3 is TGTGCCAGTAACACGGGCGTGGACTACGAACAGTACTTC. Its protein product is CASNTGVDYEQYF.

In the case of this clonotype: A single base separates this from a much larger clone, so it may be a read error. The chain combines TRBV20-1 with TRBJ2-7, with D possibly TRBD2 on 5 matching bases. The V and J ends lost 7 bases and 2 bases respectively, with 12 bases between them. The CDR3 consists of 12 residues. Germline V gene sequence: CDR1 DFQATT, CDR2 SNEGSKA (reference sequence). The CDR3 nucleotides are TGCAGTGTTCGAGCGGAGACCTACGAGCAGTACTTC. Protein product: CSVRAETYEQYF.

This clonotype appeared a few times. V gene TRBV5-1 combines with J gene TRBJ1-1; 7 positions agree with TRBD1. V lost 2 bases to trimming and J lost 4 bases; unmatched junction nucleotides: 5. Germline-derived CDR1 and CDR2 are SGHRS and YFSETQ. This CDR3 region has 14 residues. CDR3: CASSFSGGGTEAFF. The CDR3, as DNA: TGCGCCAGCAGCTTTTCAGGGGGGGGCACTGAAGCTTTCTTT.

Comments on this clonotype: Its ends do not fully match the called genes, so a read error is possible. This chain uses TRBV6-5 with TRBJ2-3; D is uncertain. Germline V gene lookup returns CDR1 MNHEY and CDR2 SVGAGI. CDR3 length: 15 amino acids. The CDR3 DNA sequence: TGTGCCAGTAGTTACTGGCTACCGGACACAGATACGCAGTATTTT. It is translated as CASSYWLPDTDTQYF.

On this clonotype: A much larger clone lies a single base off, so this may be a read error. The chain recombines TRBV28 with TRBJ1-5; D gene uncertain. Germline V gives CDR1 MDHEN, CDR2 SYDVKM. This CDR3 is 18 amino acids long. V lost 0 bases and J 4 bases, leaving 19 bases between the germline ends. CDR3 sequence: CASSLWGRSWGINQPQHF. CDR3 coding DNA: TGTGCCAGCAGTTTATGGGGCCGTTCGTGGGGAATAAATCAGCCCCAGCATTTT.

This clonotype was seen a few times. A read error may explain this, as a much larger clone is one base away. V usage is TRBV5-1 and J usage is TRBJ2-7; D is unclear. CDR1 and CDR2 (germline): SGHRS, YFSETQ. This CDR3 region has 13 residues. The CDR3 here is CTSNTDRAYEQYF. Written as DNA, the CDR3 is TGCACCAGTAATACGGATCGGGCCTACGAGCAGTACTTC.

Remarks on this clonotype: Here the CDR3 omits its conserved ending phenylalanine or tryptophan, so a read error is the likely source. V and J are TRBV6-2 or TRBV6-3 and TRBJ2-1, with no clear D. Germline V lookup: CDR1 MNHEY, CDR2 SVGEGT. The CDR3 has 13 amino acids. CDR3 in amino acids: CVSSLAPYNEQFL. The CDR3 DNA reads TGTGTCAGTAGCTTAGCCCCTTACAATGAGCAGTTCCTC.

V and J are TRBV12-3 or TRBV12-4 and TRBJ2-7, with D hard to call. This CDR3 is built from 11 residues. With 9 bases removed from V and 10 bases from J, the gap between germline ends came to 16 bases. CDR3 nucleotide sequence: TGTGCCAGGAGTGAGTGGGAAGAACAGTACTTC. Translation gives CARSEWEEQYF.

A word on this clonotype: One junction end does not reproduce the germline sequence, and a read error may be involved. The chain employs TRBV29-1 and TRBJ2-5; a weak D match, TRBD1 (5 bases). The CDR3 runs to 13 residues. Germline V gives CDR1 SQVTM, CDR2 ANQGSEA. CDR3 in amino acids: CSVVATVQETQYF. DNA for the CDR3: TGCAGCGTTGTAGCCACGGTACAGGAGACCCAATACTTC.

As to this clonotype: At one boundary the junction diverges from the germline segment, which might be a read error. J is TRBJ2-6 and V is TRBV6-5; TRBD2 aligns across 7 bases. The CDR3 contains 19 residues. Germline CDR1 MNHEY, CDR2 SVGAGI. The CDR3, as DNA: TGTGCCAACAGTTTCTTCTCCGGGCGGGGGAGCTCTGGAGCCAACGTCCTGACTTTC. It specifies CANSFFSGRGSSGANVLTF.

About this clonotype: One end of the junction varies from germline; a read error may be responsible. The chain uses TRBV6-6 and TRBJ2-7, with unresolved D. Germline assignment: CDR1 MNHNY and CDR2 SVGAGI (reference sequence). This CDR3 region has 15 residues. The DNA of the CDR3 is TGTGCCAGCAGTTACGGCAGTGTGGGCTCCTATGAGCAGTACTTC. Amino acids: CASSYGSVGSYEQYF.

Of note for this clonotype: A single base separates this from a much larger clone, so it may be a read error. The chain recombines TRBV9 with TRBJ2-7, with 7 bases fitting TRBD1. CDR3 length equals 14 residues. Germline V gene lookup returns CDR1 SGDLS and CDR2 YYNGEE. In DNA form, the CDR3 reads TGTGTCAGCAGCGTAGGAACAGGGGCCTACGAGCAGTACTTC. This encodes CVSSVGTGAYEQYF.

This clonotype was seen repeatedly, ten times or more. The V and J genes are TRBV29-1 and TRBJ2-5, with D possibly being TRBD1 (6 bases). The CDR3 runs 16 residues. CDR1 and CDR2 from the germline V gene are SQVTM and ANQGSEA. V dropped 0 bases and J dropped 4 bases, with 18 bases sitting between them. CDR3 amino acids: CSVEDPRQAPLETQYF. CDR3 DNA sequence: TGCAGCGTTGAAGATCCGAGACAGGCGCCACTAGAGACCCAGTACTTC.

Details on this clonotype: Possible read error: a much larger clone is one base away. The chain uses TRBV5-1 and TRBJ2-4; D is possibly TRBD1 (6 bases). CDR1 and CDR2 from the germline V gene are SGHRS and YFSETQ. CDR3 length: 16 amino acids. Trimming took 3 bases from V and 0 from J, leaving 13 bases between them. The CDR3 sequence: CASSSTGSLAKNIQYF. CDR3 DNA: TGCGCCAGCAGCTCGACAGGAAGCCTAGCCAAAAACATTCAGTACTTC.

The chain links TRBV11-2 to TRBJ1-5; a weak D match, TRBD1 (6 bases). Trimming pared 0 bases from V and 16 bases from J, leaving 16 bases between. Per germline, CDR1 SGHAT and CDR2 FQNNGV. The CDR3 runs to 13 residues. This chain's CDR3 is CASSLESGGGHHF. DNA of the CDR3: TGTGCCAGCAGCTTAGAGAGCGGGGGGGGCCATCATTTT. Full variable domain (rest looked up from reference TRBV11-2 and TRBJ1-5): EAGVAQSPRYKIIEKRQSVAFWCNPISGHATLYWYQQILGQGPKLLIQFQNNGVVDDSQLPKDRFSAERLKGVDSTLKIQPAKLEDSAVYLCASSLESGGGHHFGDGTRLSIL.